This T cell receptor beta chain was captured in a study of blood T cells in healthy people across ages. Through a sample-barcoded 5' primer and a J-beta primer mix, a second PCR was run for about 6 to 12 cycles. TCRdb fed the 5' RACE reads into MiXCR, producing one record per CDR3 protein. The sample shows a few hundred thousand distinct CDR3 sequences, 52% of them seen only once. Donors each provided about 10 milliliters of peripheral blood. This receptor was identified in a man aged 60 to 75 in good health. Sequencing used blood.

The CDR3 sequence: CASSQTGGPPYQETQYF. For the CDR3, the DNA is TGCGCCAGCAGCCAAACGGGAGGGCCCCCCTACCAAGAGACCCAGTACTTC. The rearrangement joins TRBV4-3 to TRBJ2-5; 8 bases line up with TRBD2. With V trimmed by 2 bases and J by 0 bases, 8 bases remained unmatched. Germline V gives CDR1 LGHNA, CDR2 YSLEER. The CDR3 is made up of 17 amino acids.